The 27 T cell receptor beta chains presented below share a single source sample, sequenced in a study of chemoradiotherapy in HPV16-positive cancers (dated by TCRdb to between 2020 and 2023). Library preparation was by the immunoSEQ multiplex PCR assay. TCRdb stores this immuneACCESS table with in-frame sequences only. Part of the clones is absent; in the studies checked, under half of the shortfall reflects unresolved V genes, and no reason is known for the rest. Across this sample there are 30,000 to 40,000 clones, with roughly 77% seen only once. Less than 5% of the sample is held by the ten biggest clonotypes. The source material was blood, sampled from a patient who underwent chemoradiotherapy. The receptors were sampled from a human donor with HPV-associated anogenital cancer.

This chain joins TRBV10-3 and TRBJ2-2; D is uncertain. The germline V gene has CDR1 ENHRY and CDR2 SYGVKD. The CDR3 is made up of 13 amino acids. The V end lost 10 bases, the J end lost 0 bases, and 9 bases lay between the germline ends. The CDR3: CATTHTNTGELFF. In nucleotides, the CDR3 is TGTGCCACGACTCATACGAACACCGGGGAGCTGTTTTTT.

The rearrangement uses TRBV29-1 and TRBJ1-3; tentative D call: TRBD1 (6 bases). From germline, CDR1 is SQVTM and CDR2 ANQGSEA. Deletions cut 2 bases from V and 0 bases from J, with 11 bases between. The length of the CDR3 is 15 residues. Here the CDR3 reads CSVERGQHSGNTIYF. The DNA of the CDR3 is TGCAGCGTTGAAAGGGGACAACACTCTGGAAACACCATATATTTT.

The CDR3 region is CASRTQAIQETQYF. The CDR3 DNA sequence: TGTGCCAGCAGGACCCAGGCAATCCAAGAGACCCAGTACTTC. The V and J genes are TRBV6-6 and TRBJ2-5; unclear D gene. V lost 6 bases, J lost 1 base, and 12 bases lay in between. This CDR3 region has 14 residues. Germline-derived CDR1 and CDR2 are MNHNY and SVGAGI (reference sequence).

V usage is TRBV6-1 and J usage is TRBJ2-7; tentative D call: TRBD1 (6 bases). Germline V gene sequence: CDR1 MNHNS, CDR2 SASEGT. This CDR3 region has 16 residues. Deletions cut 2 bases from V and 4 bases from J, with 18 bases between. The CDR3 DNA reads as TGTGCCAGCAGTGAAAGGGCCGGACAGAAGACTTACGAGCAGTACTTC. Translating it yields CASSERAGQKTYEQYF.

A few counts support this clone. The chain links TRBV19 to TRBJ1-4; D perhaps matches TRBD1 (6 bases). CDR1 and CDR2 from the germline V gene are LNHDA and SQIVND (reference sequence). This CDR3 has 14 amino acids. The V and J ends lost 4 bases and 4 bases respectively, with 10 bases between them. In nucleotides, the CDR3 is TGTGCCAGTAGTACGACAGGTTATAATGAAAAACTGTTTTTT. Translation gives CASSTTGYNEKLFF.

The V call is TRBV20-1, the J call TRBJ2-2; D uncertain. Trimming removed 0 bases from V and 9 bases from J, with 2 bases in between. CDR1 and CDR2 from the germline V gene are DFQATT and SNEGSKA (reference sequence). The CDR3 is 10 amino acids. The CDR3: CSARERELFF. The DNA of the CDR3 is TGCAGTGCTAGAGAAAGGGAGCTGTTTTTT.

V is TRBV5-1 and J is TRBJ1-2; 8 bases agree with TRBD1. The CDR3 consists of 13 residues. Unmatched junction bases numbered 2, after V lost 1 base and J lost 6 bases. In germline, CDR1 is SGHRS, CDR2 YFSETQ. This chain's CDR3 is CASSLQGAHGYTF. The CDR3, as DNA: TGCGCCAGCAGCTTGCAGGGGGCGCATGGCTACACCTTC.

In DNA form, the CDR3 reads TGCGCCAGCAGCTCGGACGCAGGGTTTATGGGCCCATATGGCTACACCTTC. This encodes CASSSDAGFMGPYGYTF. This chain connects TRBV5-1 to TRBJ1-2; perhaps TRBD1 as D (5 bases). The CDR3 extends over 17 amino acids. Germline CDR1 and CDR2: SGHRS and YFSETQ. The ends were cut back, 3 bases at V and 5 bases at J, with 23 bases in the middle.

This chain connects TRBV5-1 to TRBJ2-3; 9 nucleotides match TRBD2. The V and J ends lost 3 bases and 4 bases, in that order; junction bases with no gene match: 9. Germline CDR1 is SGHRS and CDR2 is YFSETQ. The CDR3 covers 16 residues. DNA of the CDR3: TGCGCCAGCAGCTACCCTAGCGGGACTGGCGCAGATACGCAGTATTTT. This encodes CASSYPSGTGADTQYF.

This clone has a single count. The chain employs TRBV28 and TRBJ1-5, with D possibly being TRBD1 (5 bases). This CDR3 spans 14 amino acids. V gave up 6 bases and J gave up 8 bases, with 17 bases separating them. The germline gives CDR1 MDHEN, CDR2 SYDVKM. DNA of the CDR3: TGTGCCAGCAGGATTGGGGGGGATCGGAAGCCCCAGCATTTT. This codes for CASRIGGDRKPQHF.

By share, this clone counts as medium-sized. The V gene is TRBV7-2, the J gene TRBJ1-2; D is undetermined. Looked up from germline, CDR1 is SGHTA and CDR2 is FQGNSA. V lost 5 bases and J 2 bases, leaving 6 bases between the germline ends. This CDR3 is 12 amino acids long. Here the CDR3 reads CASSPQNYGYTF. The CDR3, as DNA: TGTGCCAGCAGCCCCCAGAACTATGGCTACACCTTC.

V and J are TRBV18 and TRBJ1-4; 7 bases are a match to TRBD1. The V gene end was trimmed by 0 bases and the J gene end by 6 bases; junction bases not matched to a gene: 7. This CDR3 contains 16 residues. From germline, CDR1 is KGHSH and CDR2 LQKENI. In nucleotides, the CDR3 is TGTGCCAGCTCACCACCCGTCCGGGACAGACATGAAAAACTGTTTTTT. Translated: CASSPPVRDRHEKLFF.

J is TRBJ2-1 and V is TRBV7-3; D may be TRBD1 (5 bases). The CDR3 runs 16 residues. Germline CDR1 SGHTA, CDR2 FQGTGA. V lost 2 bases to trimming and J lost 0 bases, with 11 bases between them. The chain's CDR3 is CASSLDSGASYNEQFF. CDR3 DNA sequence: TGTGCCAGCAGCTTAGATTCTGGGGCCTCCTACAATGAGCAGTTCTTC.

V usage is TRBV7-8 and J usage is TRBJ1-6, with D maybe TRBD1 (5 bases). Germline CDR1 and CDR2: SGHVS and FQNEAQ. The CDR3 is 15 amino acids. V lost 4 bases to trimming and J lost 7 bases, with 14 bases between them. The DNA of the CDR3 is TGTGCCAGCAGCTCGAAGGGGACCCTAAATTCACCCCTCCACTTT. Amino acid sequence: CASSSKGTLNSPLHF.

The chain combines TRBV7-6 with TRBJ1-1; D possibly corresponds to TRBD1 (6 bases). There are 15 residues in the CDR3. Trimming stripped 4 bases from V and 1 base from J, with 13 bases between. The germline gives CDR1 SGHVS, CDR2 FNYEAQ. The CDR3 region is CASSSRTGQNTEAFF. The CDR3 DNA sequence: TGTGCCAGCAGCTCGAGAACAGGGCAGAACACTGAAGCTTTCTTT.

The V gene is TRBV5-4, the J gene TRBJ2-3; 7 bases align to TRBD2. Trimming at V came to 1 base and at J to 3 bases, leaving 11 bases not matched to a gene. The germline CDR1 and CDR2 sequences are SGHNT and YYREEE (reference sequence). There are 17 residues in the CDR3. The CDR3 protein is CASSLFQGGRGTDTQYF. CDR3 DNA: TGTGCCAGCAGCTTGTTCCAGGGAGGGAGGGGAACAGATACGCAGTATTTT.

J is TRBJ2-1 and V is TRBV7-9; no clear D gene. CDR1 is SEHNR, CDR2 FQNEAQ, per germline (reference sequence). V was cut by 0 bases and J by 4 bases, with 4 bases left in between. This CDR3 is 13 amino acids long. CDR3 sequence (DNA): TGTGCCAGCAGCTTAGCGGAGTACAATGAGCAGTTCTTC. It is translated as CASSLAEYNEQFF. The full variable domain, rest sourced from reference TRBV7-9 and TRBJ2-1, is DTGVSQNPRHKITKRGQNVTFRCDPISEHNRLYWYRQTLGQGPEFLTYFQNEAQLEKSRLLSDRFSAERPKGSFSTLEIQRTEQGDSAMYLCASSLAEYNEQFFGPGTRLTVL.

The gene calls are TRBV18 and TRBJ2-5, with D possibly being TRBD1 or TRBD2 (5 bases each). The V end was cut by 0 bases, the J end by 6 bases, with 8 bases between. This CDR3 has 13 amino acids. Per the germline V gene, CDR1 is KGHSH and CDR2 is LQKENI. CDR3 amino acids: CASSPPGEQTQYF. The DNA for the CDR3 is TGTGCCAGCTCACCACCGGGGGAGCAGACCCAGTACTTC.

The chain is built from TRBV2 and TRBJ2-5; TRBD2 matches 8 bases. The CDR3 has 14 residues. Trimming cost V 3 bases and J 4 bases; bases outside gene matches: 4. The germline V gene has CDR1 SNHLY and CDR2 FYNNEI. CDR3 protein: CASSEKLAGETQYF. For the CDR3, the DNA is TGTGCCAGCAGTGAGAAGCTAGCGGGAGAGACCCAGTACTTC.

This chain uses TRBV19 with TRBJ1-1, with TRBD1 as a possible D gene (5 bases). The CDR3 is made up of 14 amino acids. V was clipped by 2 bases and J by 11 bases, with 18 bases between them. Germline V gene data show CDR1 as LNHDA and CDR2 as SQIVND (reference sequence). CDR3: CASSIRMRDEGAFF. CDR3 in DNA: TGTGCCAGTAGTATAAGGATGCGAGATGAGGGGGCTTTCTTT.

The gene calls are TRBV7-9 and TRBJ2-3; D remains ambiguous. The V gene's germline CDR1 is SEHNR and CDR2 FQNEAQ (reference sequence). Trimming pared 2 bases from V and 7 bases from J, leaving 7 bases between. The CDR3 is 12 amino acids. CDR3 nucleotides: TGTGCCAGCAGCTTAAGCGCACATACGCAGTATTTT. The encoded protein is CASSLSAHTQYF. Looking up the rest from reference TRBV7-9 and TRBJ2-3 gives the full variable domain: DTGVSQNPRHKITKRGQNVTFRCDPISEHNRLYWYRQTLGQGPEFLTYFQNEAQLEKSRLLSDRFSAERPKGSFSTLEIQRTEQGDSAMYLCASSLSAHTQYFGPGTRLTVL.

This chain uses TRBV7-2 with TRBJ1-5; possible D gene TRBD1, 6 bases. The CDR3 loop spans 15 amino acids. Trimming pared 4 bases from V and 0 bases from J, leaving 10 bases between. Germline V CDR1 and CDR2: SGHTA, FQGNSA. The CDR3 protein is CASSSTGHSNQPQHF. The DNA of the CDR3 is TGTGCCAGCAGCTCTACAGGGCATAGCAATCAGCCCCAGCATTTT.

The chain joins TRBV5-1 to TRBJ2-7; TRBD1 aligns across 8 bases. Germline V lookup: CDR1 SGHRS, CDR2 YFSETQ. J was trimmed by 1 base and V by 4 bases; bases with no gene match: 4. This CDR3 has 14 residues. The CDR3 DNA reads as TGCGCCAGCAGCCGGGACAGGCCTTCCTACGAGCAGTACTTC. Encoded protein: CASSRDRPSYEQYF.

The chain links TRBV5-1 to TRBJ1-4, with a possible D match to TRBD1 (6 bases). Germline V lookup: CDR1 SGHRS, CDR2 YFSETQ. V lost 3 bases and J lost 7, with 13 bases in between. CDR3 length equals 14 residues. Here the CDR3 DNA reads TGCGCCAGCAGCTACAGGACAGTGAGTGAAAAACTGTTTTTT. This encodes CASSYRTVSEKLFF.

The J gene is TRBJ1-1, the V gene TRBV4-3; weak D call: TRBD1 (5 bases). From germline, CDR1 is LGHNA and CDR2 YSLEER. The CDR3 length is 13 residues. The V and J ends lost 3 bases and 4 bases respectively, with 9 bases between them. CDR3 sequence reads: CASSQETVTEAFF. The DNA for the CDR3 is TGCGCCAGCAGCCAGGAGACAGTCACTGAAGCTTTCTTT.

CDR3 coding DNA: TGCGCCAGCAGCTTGCGAGGGGTCCTCACAGATACGCAGTATTTT. Translation gives CASSLRGVLTDTQYF. The J gene is TRBJ2-3, the V gene TRBV5-1; D may be TRBD1 or TRBD2 (5 bases each). V lost 1 base and J lost 2, with 11 bases in between. The CDR3 sequence is 15 residues long. Germline assignment: CDR1 SGHRS and CDR2 YFSETQ.

The chain employs TRBV15 and TRBJ2-3; 9 positions agree with TRBD1. The V gene end was trimmed by 4 bases and the J gene end by 3 bases; junction bases not matched to a gene: 5. The CDR3 runs to 15 residues. Per the germline V gene, CDR1 is LNHNV and CDR2 is YYDKDF (reference sequence). CDR3 DNA: TGTGCCACCAGCAACAAAGGGACAGGGACAGATACGCAGTATTTT. Protein sequence: CATSNKGTGTDTQYF.